These 14 T cell receptor beta chains were sequenced from one sample in a study of a mutant IDH1 vaccine in newly diagnosed glioma. These receptors' targets are unknown. Using immunoSEQ multiplex PCR, the repertoire was profiled, and TCRdb retains in-frame clones only, with some absent. Seen here are some 60,000 clones, under 90% observed once, and the top ten hold 3% to 4%. The time point was: week 11, during vaccination. Topical imiquimod was applied with each vaccine dose, which held 300 ug of mutant IDH1 20-mer peptide. Sequences were derived from PBMCs, sampled from a glioma patient whose treatment included an IDH1 peptide vaccine. All receptors derive from a man aged 25-40 years with glioma.

This rearrangement joins TRBV11-1 to TRBJ2-1, with 8 bases aligning to TRBD1. V shed 2 bases and J 2 bases; nucleotides not matched to a gene: 2. CDR3 length equals 15 residues. Per the germline V gene, CDR1 is SGHAT and CDR2 is FQDESV (reference sequence). The CDR3 sequence is CASSLRQGPYNEQFF. The CDR3, as DNA: TGTGCCAGCAGCTTAAGACAGGGGCCCTACAATGAGCAGTTCTTC.

This rearrangement joins TRBV18 to TRBJ1-5, with a weak D call TRBD1 (5 bases). Trimming removed 3 bases from V and 3 bases from J, with 15 bases in between. The germline CDR1 and CDR2 sequences are KGHSH and LQKENI. The CDR3 sequence is 16 residues long. The CDR3 DNA is TGTGCCAGCTCACCCCGGGGGGGGATTTACAATCAGCCCCAGCATTTT. This encodes CASSPRGGIYNQPQHF. The whole variable domain, remainder taken from reference TRBV18 and TRBJ1-5, is NAGVMQNPRHLVRRRGQEARLRCSPMKGHSHVYWYRQLPEEGLKFMVYLQKENIIDESGMPKERFSAEFPKEGPSILRIQQVVRGDSAAYFCASSPRGGIYNQPQHFGDGTRLSIL.

This chain connects TRBV5-1 to TRBJ1-6, with 8 bases matching TRBD1. Per germline, CDR1 SGHRS and CDR2 YFSETQ. V lost 4 bases to trimming and J lost 10 bases; unmatched junction nucleotides: 19. This CDR3 has 18 amino acids. Here the CDR3 reads CASSLRGQGARHRSPLHF. The CDR3 DNA is TGCGCCAGCAGCCTGCGCGGGCAGGGGGCGCGACATAGATCACCCCTCCACTTT.

The rearrangement uses TRBV5-8 and TRBJ1-5; D is unresolved. CDR1 is SGHTS and CDR2 is YDEGEE in the germline V gene. V was shortened by 5 bases and J by 1 base, with 22 bases between the two germline ends. The CDR3 extends over 18 amino acids. CDR3 region: CASSPRSWTHLSNQPQHF. CDR3 DNA: TGTGCCAGCAGTCCGCGGAGTTGGACCCACTTGAGCAATCAGCCCCAGCATTTT.

The J gene is TRBJ1-4, the V gene TRBV28; D possibly corresponds to TRBD1 (5 bases). With 4 bases removed from V and 9 bases from J, the gap between germline ends came to 21 bases. Germline V CDR1 and CDR2: MDHEN, SYDVKM. The CDR3 has 16 amino acids. CDR3 DNA sequence: TGTGCCAGCAGTTCCCCCGGGGGAGGGCAGGACAAAAAACTGTTTTTT. Translation gives CASSSPGGGQDKKLFF.

V is TRBV5-4 and J is TRBJ1-1; D not resolved. V was cut by 0 bases and J by 6 bases, with 9 bases left in between. The CDR3 covers 13 residues. The germline V gene encodes CDR1 SGHNT and CDR2 YYREEE (reference sequence). In nucleotides, the CDR3 is TGTGCCAGCAGCTTGGTTGTGGATGCTGAAGCTTTCTTT. Its translation: CASSLVVDAEAFF.

The chain is built from TRBV28 and TRBJ1-2; 10 bases map to TRBD1. CDR1 and CDR2 (germline): MDHEN, SYDVKM. Trimming took 5 bases from V and 5 from J; bases not matched to a gene: 5. The CDR3 has 14 residues. This CDR3 reads CASSRQGAGYGYTF. The CDR3 DNA reads as TGTGCCAGCAGTCGACAGGGGGCCGGGTATGGCTACACCTTC.

This clone was detected once. This rearrangement joins TRBV18 to TRBJ2-7; 9 bases align to TRBD1. The junction had 14 bases not matched to a gene; V was cut back by 3 bases and J by 5 bases. The germline V gene has CDR1 KGHSH and CDR2 LQKENI. CDR3 size: 17 residues. The CDR3 spells CASSPELSGTGKDEQYF. CDR3 nucleotide sequence: TGTGCCAGCTCACCCGAGTTATCCGGGACAGGGAAGGACGAGCAGTACTTC.

This clone was found a few times. The chain couples TRBV2 to TRBJ1-5; D is possibly TRBD1 (6 bases). This CDR3 is 13 amino acids long. The V end lost 6 bases, the J end lost 4 bases, and 10 bases lay between the germline ends. Germline CDR1 reads SNHLY; CDR2 reads FYNNEI. The CDR3 DNA is TGTGCCAGCAGGAGGGACACAAATCAGCCCCAGCATTTT. This codes for CASRRDTNQPQHF.

The gene calls are TRBV9 and TRBJ1-1; tentative D call: TRBD1 (6 bases). Germline V gene sequence: CDR1 SGDLS, CDR2 YYNGEE. The CDR3 length is 16 residues. V lost 4 bases to trimming and J lost 0 bases, with 16 bases between them. CDR3 sequence reads: CASSPRWTDMNTEAFF. The CDR3 nucleotides are TGTGCCAGCAGCCCCCGGTGGACAGACATGAACACTGAAGCTTTCTTT.

Only one count was recorded for this clone. The rearrangement joins TRBV29-1 to TRBJ2-1, with TRBD1 matching 9 bases. V dropped 5 bases and J dropped 2; count of bases not matched to a gene: 7. Germline values: CDR1 SQVTM, CDR2 ANQGSEA. The CDR3 is 15 amino acids. The CDR3 loop reads CSVFPDRGPYNEQFF. The CDR3 DNA reads TGCAGCGTTTTTCCGGACAGGGGTCCCTACAATGAGCAGTTCTTC.

The chain links TRBV2 to TRBJ2-1; the D gene is possibly TRBD2 (6 bases). The CDR3 spans 14 residues. With 4 bases removed from V and 5 bases from J, the gap between germline ends came to 12 bases. Germline lookup yields CDR1 SNHLY and CDR2 FYNNEI. The CDR3 loop reads CASSAGSQNNEQFF. As DNA, the CDR3 is TGTGCCAGCAGTGCCGGGAGTCAAAACAATGAGCAGTTCTTC.

This clone came up once. The rearrangement uses TRBV4-1 and TRBJ2-5; TRBD2 agrees at 9 bases. Looked up from germline, CDR1 is MGHRA and CDR2 is YSYEKL. The CDR3 extends over 16 amino acids. The trim removed 1 base at V and 3 bases at J, leaving 6 bases unmatched. The CDR3 nucleotides read TGCGCCAGCAGCCAAGGGGGAATAGCGGGGGAAGAGACCCAGTACTTC. This codes for CASSQGGIAGEETQYF.

The V gene is TRBV4-1, the J gene TRBJ1-2, with 9 nucleotides matching TRBD1. The CDR3 consists of 15 residues. The junction had 7 bases not matched to a gene; V was cut back by 4 bases and J by 4 bases. The germline V gene encodes CDR1 MGHRA and CDR2 YSYEKL. The CDR3 is CASSPGTGRVYGYTF. DNA of the CDR3: TGCGCCAGCAGCCCCGGGACAGGGCGAGTCTATGGCTACACCTTC.